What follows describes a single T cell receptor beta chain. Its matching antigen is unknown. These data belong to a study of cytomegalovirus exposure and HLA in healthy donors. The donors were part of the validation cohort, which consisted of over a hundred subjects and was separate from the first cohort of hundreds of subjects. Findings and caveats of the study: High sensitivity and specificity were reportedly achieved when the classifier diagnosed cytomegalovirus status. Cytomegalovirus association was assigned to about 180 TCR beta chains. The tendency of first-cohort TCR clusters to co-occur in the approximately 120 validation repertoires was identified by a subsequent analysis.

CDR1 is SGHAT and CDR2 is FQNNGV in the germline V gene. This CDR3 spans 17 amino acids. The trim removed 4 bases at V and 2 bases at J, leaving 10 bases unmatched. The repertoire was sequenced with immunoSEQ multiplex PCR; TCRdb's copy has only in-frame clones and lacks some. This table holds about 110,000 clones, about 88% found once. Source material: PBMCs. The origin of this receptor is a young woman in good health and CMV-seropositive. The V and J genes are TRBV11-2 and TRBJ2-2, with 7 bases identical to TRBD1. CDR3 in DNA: TGTGCCAGCAGCTCAACGACAGGGACAAGAAACACCGGGGAGCTGTTTTTT. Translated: CASSSTTGTRNTGELFF.